The 31 T cell receptor beta chains reported below all come from one sample, sequenced in a study of T cell clonality in common variable immunodeficiency. Repertoires were generated with immunoSEQ multiplex PCR, while TCRdb's copy carries only in-frame clones and drops some. The sample holds about 81,000 clones, and no clone turns up only once. The sample was peripheral blood mononuclear cells. The receptors here all came from a person aged 18 to 69 in good health.

Incomplete CDR3 DNA: TGTGCCAGCTCACAGGGGGTGGAGAACACTGAA. Amino acid sequence: CASSQGVENTE. The complete CDR3 sequence is CASSQGVENTEAFF. This chain links TRBV18 with TRBJ1-1; tentatively, D is TRBD1 (6 bases). Read sequence stops 3 residues before the CDR3 end, and the germline J gene provides the missing end. With 4 bases removed from V and 1 base from J, the gap between germline ends came to 10 bases. This CDR3 is built from 14 residues. The germline CDR1 and CDR2 sequences are KGHSH and LQKENI. The full variable domain, rest sourced from reference TRBV18 and TRBJ1-1, is NAGVMQNPRHLVRRRGQEARLRCSPMKGHSHVYWYRQLPEEGLKFMVYLQKENIIDESGMPKERFSAEFPKEGPSILRIQQVVRGDSAAYFCASSQGVENTEAFFGQGTRLTVV.

This clone showed up many times. The read finishes 3 residues shy of the CDR3 end, and the germline J gene is used to complete it. Distinct nucleotide sequences in the sample also encode this CDR3. The rearrangement links TRBV2 to TRBJ1-1; no clear D. This CDR3 is built from 13 residues. V shed 6 bases and J shed 0 bases, with 8 bases lying between them. Germline V lookup: CDR1 SNHLY, CDR2 FYNNEI. The CDR3 protein is CASSRDMNTEAFF. The CDR3 bases that were read are TGTGCCAGCAGCCGAGACATGAACACTGAA.

This clone appeared many times. The read halts 3 residues ahead of the CDR3 end, with the missing end drawn from the germline J gene. V gene TRBV18 combines with J gene TRBJ2-3; the match to TRBD2 covers 11 bases. The CDR3 totals 17 residues. The V segment lost 4 bases and the J segment 0 bases; nucleotides outside the gene matches: 6. CDR1 and CDR2 (germline): KGHSH, LQKENI. CDR3 DNA (partial): TGTGCCAGCTCACGGATTAGCGGGAGGGAGAGCACAGATACG. This translates into CASSRISGRESTDT. From start to end, the CDR3 is CASSRISGRESTDTQYF.

This clone has at least ten counts. The CDR3 extends 3 residues past the end of the read, so its final part is completed from the germline J gene. V usage is TRBV7-9 and J usage is TRBJ2-2, with a possible D match to TRBD1 (5 bases). V lost 7 bases and J lost 3, with 9 bases in between. The germline V gene has CDR1 SEHNR and CDR2 FQNEAQ (reference sequence). The CDR3 covers 13 residues. CDR3 bases read: TGTGCCAGCAACCAGGGTGACACCGGGGAG. As protein: CASNQGDTGE. The CDR3 in full is CASNQGDTGELFF.

This clone was counted ten times or more. The read gets to within 3 residues of the CDR3 end, and the germline J gene fills in the rest. V gene TRBV20-1 combines with J gene TRBJ2-3; 13 nucleotides match TRBD2. The CDR3 runs 17 residues. CDR1 and CDR2 (germline): DFQATT, SNEGSKA (reference sequence). The trim removed 5 bases at V and 0 bases at J, leaving 8 bases unmatched. The CDR3 here is CSAGPTSGRFSTDTQYF. Incomplete CDR3 DNA: TGCAGTGCTGGGCCGACTAGCGGGAGGTTCAGCACAGATACG.

This clone has at least ten counts. The CDR3 end is not reached by the read, which stops 3 residues before it; the germline J gene fills it in. V gene TRBV28 combines with J gene TRBJ2-2, with 10 bases lining up with TRBD2. Per germline, CDR1 MDHEN and CDR2 SYDVKM. This CDR3 has 16 residues. Unmatched junction bases numbered 6, after V lost 1 base and J lost 7 bases. Partial CDR3 DNA: TGTGCCAGCAGTTTATTGTCTAGCGGGAGTGACGGGGAG. Protein product: CASSLLSSGSDGE. The whole CDR3 reads CASSLLSSGSDGELFF.

This clone was picked up many times. The CDR3 end lies 3 residues beyond the end of the read and is filled in from the germline J gene. The chain combines TRBV20-1 with TRBJ2-5; D perhaps matches TRBD2 (6 bases). The CDR3 is 13 residues long. Germline CDR1 and CDR2: DFQATT and SNEGSKA (reference sequence). The CDR3 spells CSLASTAKETQYF. The sequenced CDR3 bases are TGCAGCCTAGCGTCAACTGCCAAAGAGACC.

This clone was found many times. At one end, the junction sequence differs from germline, possibly due to a read error. The sequence runs out 3 residues before the end of the CDR3; the remainder is reconstructed from the germline J gene. The V and J genes are TRBV7-7 and TRBJ2-1, with 8 bases matching TRBD2. Germline CDR1 SSHAT, CDR2 FNYEAQ (reference sequence). This CDR3 comprises 16 residues. The CDR3 reads CASSPAAGEFGNEQFF. The part of the CDR3 DNA that was read is TGTGCTAGCAGTCCTGCAGCGGGAGAGTTCGGTAATGAG. The variable domain in full, completed from reference TRBV7-7 and TRBJ2-1, reads GAGVSQSPRYKVTKRGQDVTLRCDPISSHATLYWYQQALGQGPEFLTYFNYEAQPDKSGLPSDRFSAERPEGSISTLTIQRTEQRDSAMYRCASSPAAGEFGNEQFFGPGTRLTVL.

This clone was seen at least ten times. The CDR3 end lies 3 residues beyond the end of the read and is filled in from the germline J gene. The V gene is TRBV5-4, the J gene TRBJ2-1; 10 bases fit TRBD2. The CDR3 is made up of 16 amino acids. After removal of 3 bases from V and 8 bases from J, the junction contained 11 bases not matched to a gene. The germline gives CDR1 SGHNT, CDR2 YYREEE (reference sequence). The CDR3 protein is CASSSGAGGISYEQFF. CDR3 DNA, as far as it was read: TGTGCCAGCAGCTCAGGAGCGGGAGGGATTAGCTATGAG.

In its sample, this clone was seen many times. The read falls 3 residues short of the CDR3 end, and the missing part is taken from the germline J gene. This chain connects TRBV2 to TRBJ2-5; D might be TRBD1 (6 bases). The CDR3 has 13 amino acids. Trimming removed 2 bases at V and 5 bases at J, with 9 bases between. Looked up from germline, CDR1 is SNHLY and CDR2 is FYNNEI. The CDR3 reads CASSEYRVETQYF. The DNA read from the CDR3 is TGTGCCAGCAGTGAATACAGGGTGGAGACC.

The CDR3 reads CSARDFRVTDTQYF. The covered CDR3 bases are TGCAGTGCTAGAGATTTTAGAGTTACAGATACG. The chain carries TRBV20-1 and TRBJ2-3; D gene uncertain. The CDR3 extends 3 residues past the end of the read, so its final part is completed from the germline J gene. This CDR3 has 14 amino acids. V dropped 0 bases and J dropped 3 bases, with 10 bases sitting between them. CDR1 and CDR2 from the germline V gene are DFQATT and SNEGSKA (reference sequence).

This clone showed up many times. The read finishes 3 residues shy of the CDR3 end, and the germline J gene is used to complete it. The gene calls are TRBV5-1 and TRBJ2-1, with TRBD2 identical over 11 bases. V shed 6 bases and J 9 bases; nucleotides not matched to a gene: 8. Per the germline V gene, CDR1 is SGHRS and CDR2 is YFSETQ. This CDR3 is built from 14 residues. The CDR3 spells CASTPTSGTAEQFF. The CDR3 DNA, read in part, is TGCGCCAGCACCCCGACTAGCGGGACGGCTGAG.

This clone was observed many times. The covered CDR3 bases are TGTGCCTCCTCGACAGGGGGAGGATCACCC. Its translation: CASSTGGGSP. The full-length CDR3 reads as CASSTGGGSPLHF. V is TRBV30 and J is TRBJ1-6; TRBD1 matches at 9 bases. The CDR3 extends 3 residues past the end of the read, so its final part is completed from the germline J gene. V dropped 7 bases and J dropped 10; count of bases not matched to a gene: 8. Germline V gene data show CDR1 as GTSNPN and CDR2 as SVGIG (reference sequence). The CDR3 runs to 13 residues.

This clone was counted at least ten times. The CDR3 extends 3 residues past the end of the read, so its final part is completed from the germline J gene. The chain joins TRBV19 to TRBJ2-3, with D tentatively TRBD1 (5 bases). V was trimmed by 4 bases and J by 4 bases, leaving 15 bases between them. Germline values: CDR1 LNHDA, CDR2 SQIVND (reference sequence). The CDR3 consists of 15 residues. The CDR3 sequence is CASSTPFRGADTQYF. CDR3 bases read: TGTGCCAGTAGTACCCCGTTTAGGGGTGCAGATACG.

Of note for this clone: One end of the junction does not line up with germline, which may come from a read error. The read ends 3 residues shy of where the CDR3 ends; the end is completed using the germline J gene. The rearrangement links TRBV7-2 to TRBJ1-2; D not certain. The CDR3 contains 14 residues. Germline V CDR1 and CDR2: SGHTA, FQGNSA. Partial CDR3 DNA: TGTGACAGCACGGTAGCGGAACCGCGTTGGGGC. This translates into CDSTVAEPRWG. The full CDR3 reads CDSTVAEPRWGYTF. Full variable domain (outside the CDR3, taken from reference TRBV7-2 and TRBJ1-2): GAGVSQSPSNKVTEKGKDVELRCDPISGHTALYWYRQSLGQGLEFLIYFQGNSAPDKSGLPSDRFSAERTGGSVSTLTIQRTQQEDSAVYLCDSTVAEPRWGYTFGSGTRLTVV.

In its sample, this clone was seen many times. The read is 3 residues too short to cover the CDR3 end, so that end is filled in from the germline J gene. The chain joins TRBV6-4 to TRBJ2-3, with 10 positions matching TRBD2. The J segment lost 2 bases and the V segment lost 5 bases, leaving 1 base of the junction unmatched. The CDR3 loop spans 14 amino acids. Germline V gene data show CDR1 as MRHNA and CDR2 as SNTAGT. The CDR3 is CASSSGRDTDTQYF. The DNA read from the CDR3 is TGTGCCAGCAGTAGCGGGAGGGACACAGATACG.

Comments on this clone: The read is 3 residues too short to cover the CDR3 end, so that end is filled in from the germline J gene. The rearrangement links TRBV19 to TRBJ1-5, with TRBD1 matching over 8 bases. The CDR3 has 15 amino acids. Germline CDR1 reads LNHDA; CDR2 reads SQIVND (reference sequence). V was clipped by 7 bases and J by 6 bases; unmatched bases: 11. The part of the CDR3 DNA that was read is TGTGCCAGTACCCCGGCTTCAGGGGGCAGTCAGCCC. This sequence encodes CASTPASGGSQP. The whole CDR3 sequence reads CASTPASGGSQPQHF.

With respect to this clone: The missing CDR3 end, 3 residues past where the read stops, is filled in from the germline J gene. The chain has TRBV20-1 and TRBJ2-5; 7 bases are shared with TRBD1. CDR3 length: 16 residues. CDR1 is DFQATT and CDR2 is SNEGSKA in the germline V gene (reference sequence). V trimming: 4 bases; J trimming: 1 base; junction bases outside the gene matches: 12. The covered CDR3 bases are TGCAGTGCTAAAAAAACAGGGGTTCCGGTCCAAGAGACC. Protein sequence: CSAKKTGVPVQET. The whole CDR3 protein is CSAKKTGVPVQETQYF.

This clone appeared many times. The read ends 3 residues shy of where the CDR3 ends; the end is completed using the germline J gene. This chain links TRBV19 with TRBJ2-7, with 8 bases fitting TRBD2. With V trimmed by 7 bases and J by 2 bases, 7 bases remained unmatched. The V gene's germline CDR1 is LNHDA and CDR2 SQIVND (reference sequence). The CDR3 is 14 residues long. CDR3 DNA (partial): TGTGCCAGTACCACTAGCGGCAATACCTACGAG. It codes for CASTTSGNTYE. The full CDR3 reads CASTTSGNTYEQYF.

This clone was found many times. The read halts 3 residues ahead of the CDR3 end, with the missing end drawn from the germline J gene. The chain recombines TRBV5-1 with TRBJ2-2; D might be TRBD1 (6 bases). Germline CDR1 and CDR2: SGHRS and YFSETQ. The ends were cut back, 4 bases at V and 6 bases at J, with 16 bases in the middle. This CDR3 comprises 15 residues. The sequenced part of the CDR3 DNA is TGCGCCAGCAGCCCTAGACAGGCTGGGGCCGGGGAG. It translates to CASSPRQAGAGE. The whole CDR3 sequence reads CASSPRQAGAGELFF.

This clone was counted many times. The CDR3 goes on 3 residues after the read ends, and that part is filled in from the germline J gene. This rearrangement joins TRBV5-4 to TRBJ2-7, with D possibly being TRBD1 (5 bases). The CDR3 sequence is 15 residues long. Trimming removed 3 bases at V and 6 bases at J, with 19 bases between. Germline lookup yields CDR1 SGHNT and CDR2 YYREEE (reference sequence). The CDR3 here is CASSSSGQISAEQYF. The CDR3 bases that were read are TGTGCCAGCAGCTCATCCGGACAAATCTCTGCCGAG.

This clone was found many times. The part of the CDR3 DNA that was read is TGTGCCAGCAGCTCGGGGGGTAGCGGGAGAACCGAGACC. Protein sequence: CASSSGGSGRTET. The entire CDR3 protein reads CASSSGGSGRTETQYF. V is TRBV7-3 and J is TRBJ2-5, with TRBD2 matching 9 bases. The observed sequence ends 3 residues before the CDR3 terminus, with the missing tail filled in from the germline J gene. The germline V gene encodes CDR1 SGHTA and CDR2 FQGTGA. The length of the CDR3 is 16 residues. Trimming took 4 bases from V and 5 from J; bases not matched to a gene: 11.

This clone was observed at least ten times. The read comes to an end 3 residues before the CDR3 does, leaving the germline J gene to fill in the end. The chain uses TRBV5-1 and TRBJ2-7, with 9 bases matching TRBD1. CDR3 length equals 16 residues. In germline, CDR1 is SGHRS, CDR2 YFSETQ. Trimming removed 5 bases from V and 2 bases from J; junction bases left unmatched: 11. The CDR3 sequence is CASRLSGDRVTYEQYF. The DNA read from the CDR3 is TGCGCCAGCAGACTTTCCGGGGACAGGGTGACCTACGAG.

This clone was seen at least ten times. The read stops 3 residues short of the end of the CDR3; the missing end is completed from the germline J gene. The chain has TRBV19 and TRBJ2-7, with D tentatively TRBD2 (6 bases). This CDR3 comprises 15 residues. Germline CDR1 LNHDA, CDR2 SQIVND (reference sequence). Deletions cut 3 bases from V and 1 base from J, with 13 bases between. CDR3 sequence: CASSISGTESYEQYF. The DNA read from the CDR3 is TGTGCCAGTAGTATTTCCGGGACTGAGTCCTACGAG.

This clone was counted many times. The covered CDR3 bases are TGCAGTGCTAGACAGCGCACCGGGGAG. Amino acid sequence: CSARQRTGE. The CDR3 as a whole reads CSARQRTGELFF. The V gene is TRBV20-1, the J gene TRBJ2-2; D is unclear. The read comes to an end 3 residues before the CDR3 does, leaving the germline J gene to fill in the end. V gave up 2 bases and J gave up 4 bases, with 5 bases separating them. Germline-derived CDR1 and CDR2 are DFQATT and SNEGSKA (reference sequence). The CDR3 runs to 12 residues.

This clone came up many times. The read finishes 3 residues shy of the CDR3 end, and the germline J gene is used to complete it. The rearrangement links TRBV19 to TRBJ1-4; 10 bases agree with TRBD1. The germline gives CDR1 LNHDA, CDR2 SQIVND (reference sequence). CDR3 length: 15 amino acids. V shed 3 bases and J 6 bases; nucleotides not matched to a gene: 4. The CDR3 loop reads CASSMDRGFDEKLFF. CDR3 DNA, as far as it was read: TGTGCCAGTAGTATGGACAGGGGGTTTGATGAAAAA.

This clone has a count of ten or more. The CDR3 end falls 3 residues outside the read, so it is completed with the germline J gene. The V gene is TRBV13, the J gene TRBJ2-1; 14 nucleotides line up with TRBD2. J was trimmed by 8 bases and V by 0 bases; bases with no gene match: 21. Per germline, CDR1 PRHDT and CDR2 FYEKMQ (reference sequence). The CDR3 runs 22 residues. CDR3 region: CASSLGSLGTSGSKGGYDEQFF. The sequenced part of the CDR3 DNA is TGTGCCAGCAGCTTAGGAAGTTTGGGGACTAGCGGGAGTAAAGGTGGGTACGATGAG.

This clone showed up many times. The CDR3 goes on 3 residues after the read ends, and that part is filled in from the germline J gene. This rearrangement joins TRBV20-1 to TRBJ2-7, with 8 bases lining up with TRBD1. The V and J ends lost 3 bases and 3 bases, in that order; junction bases with no gene match: 7. CDR3 size: 14 residues. The germline V gene has CDR1 DFQATT and CDR2 SNEGSKA (reference sequence). The covered CDR3 bases are TGCAGTGCTAGCAGTCAGGGGGCCTTCTACGAG. This gives the protein CSASSQGAFYE. The full CDR3 is CSASSQGAFYEQYF.

This clone was detected ten times or more. The CDR3 loop is CASSLDRAKNIQYF. CDR3 bases read: TGTGCCAGCAGCTTGGACAGGGCCAAAAACATT. This chain connects TRBV7-2 to TRBJ2-4; TRBD1 agrees at 7 bases. The read ends 3 residues before the CDR3 terminus; that terminus is restored from the germline J gene. Germline CDR1 reads SGHTA; CDR2 reads FQGNSA. Trimming removed 3 bases from V and 1 base from J; junction bases left unmatched: 0. This CDR3 spans 14 amino acids.

This clone was detected ten times or more. The CDR3 end is not reached by the read, which stops 3 residues before it; the germline J gene fills it in. The rearrangement uses TRBV28 and TRBJ1-1, with D uncertain. This CDR3 comprises 14 residues. V lost 1 base to trimming and J lost 2 bases, with 8 bases between them. Germline V gene sequence: CDR1 MDHEN, CDR2 SYDVKM. Here the CDR3 reads CASSLLVGNTEAFF. CDR3 bases read: TGTGCCAGCAGTTTATTGGTCGGTAACACTGAA.

This clone has a count of ten or more. The read ends 3 residues early relative to the CDR3; the germline J gene fills the gap. This chain links TRBV18 with TRBJ1-4, with 7 bases fitting TRBD1. The CDR3 consists of 14 residues. Looked up from germline, CDR1 is KGHSH and CDR2 is LQKENI. The J segment lost 8 bases and the V segment lost 2 bases, leaving 5 bases of the junction unmatched. Partial CDR3 DNA: TGTGCCAGCTCACCAGGGACAGAAGCAGAAAAA. Its translation: CASSPGTEAEK. The CDR3 in its entirety is CASSPGTEAEKLFF.